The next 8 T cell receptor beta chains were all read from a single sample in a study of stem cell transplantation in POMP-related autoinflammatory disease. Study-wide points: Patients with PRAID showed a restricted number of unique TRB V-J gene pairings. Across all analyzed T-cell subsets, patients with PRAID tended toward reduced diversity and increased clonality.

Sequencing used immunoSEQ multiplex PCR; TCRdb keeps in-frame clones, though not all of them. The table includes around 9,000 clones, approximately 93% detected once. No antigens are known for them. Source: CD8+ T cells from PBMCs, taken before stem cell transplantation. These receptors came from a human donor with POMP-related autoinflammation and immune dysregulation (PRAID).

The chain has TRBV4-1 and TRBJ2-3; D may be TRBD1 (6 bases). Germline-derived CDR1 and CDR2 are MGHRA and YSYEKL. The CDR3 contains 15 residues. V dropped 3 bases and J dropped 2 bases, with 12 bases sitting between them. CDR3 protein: CASSQITGFTDTQYF. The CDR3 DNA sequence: TGCGCCAGCAGCCAGATCACAGGGTTCACAGATACGCAGTATTTT.

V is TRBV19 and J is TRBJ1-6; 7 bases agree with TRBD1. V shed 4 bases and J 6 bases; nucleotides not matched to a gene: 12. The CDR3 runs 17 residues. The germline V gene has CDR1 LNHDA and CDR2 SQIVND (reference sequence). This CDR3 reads CASSTAGGLKSNSPLHF. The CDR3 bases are TGTGCCAGTAGTACAGCAGGGGGGCTAAAATCTAATTCACCCCTCCACTTT. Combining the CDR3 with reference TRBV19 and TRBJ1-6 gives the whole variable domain DGGITQSPKYLFRKEGQNVTLSCEQNLNHDAMYWYRQDPGQGLRLIYYSQIVNDFQKGDIAEGYSVSREKKESFPLTVTSAQKNPTAFYLCASSTAGGLKSNSPLHFGNGTRLTVT.

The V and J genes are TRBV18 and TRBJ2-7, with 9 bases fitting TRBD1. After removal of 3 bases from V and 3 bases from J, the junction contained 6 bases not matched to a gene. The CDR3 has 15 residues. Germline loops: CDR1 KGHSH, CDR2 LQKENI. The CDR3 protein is CASSPRGTGFYEQYF. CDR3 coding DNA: TGTGCCAGCTCACCGAGGGGGACAGGGTTCTACGAGCAGTACTTC.

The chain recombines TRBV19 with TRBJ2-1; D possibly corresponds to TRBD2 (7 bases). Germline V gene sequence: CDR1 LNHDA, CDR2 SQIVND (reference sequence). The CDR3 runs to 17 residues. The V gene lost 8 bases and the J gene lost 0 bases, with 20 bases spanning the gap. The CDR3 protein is CASHRGRALSSYNEQFF. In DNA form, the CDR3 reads TGTGCCAGTCATAGGGGGAGGGCCTTGAGCTCCTACAATGAGCAGTTCTTC.

The DNA of the CDR3 is TGTGCCAGTACCCCGGGTATGAACTATGGCTACACCTTC. It translates to CASTPGMNYGYTF. The V gene is TRBV19, the J gene TRBJ1-2; D not certain. The CDR3 has 13 amino acids. The V gene lost 7 bases and the J gene lost 2 bases, with 11 bases spanning the gap. Germline CDR1 reads LNHDA; CDR2 reads SQIVND (reference sequence). The whole variable domain, remainder taken from reference TRBV19 and TRBJ1-2, is DGGITQSPKYLFRKEGQNVTLSCEQNLNHDAMYWYRQDPGQGLRLIYYSQIVNDFQKGDIAEGYSVSREKKESFPLTVTSAQKNPTAFYLCASTPGMNYGYTFGSGTRLTVV.

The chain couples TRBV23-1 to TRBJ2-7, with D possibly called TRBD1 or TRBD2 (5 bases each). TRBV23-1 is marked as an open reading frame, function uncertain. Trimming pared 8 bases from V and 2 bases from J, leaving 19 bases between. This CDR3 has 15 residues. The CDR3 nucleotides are TGCGCCAGCCGCTACCCAGGGAGTCCCACCTACGAGCAGTACTTC. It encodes CASRYPGSPTYEQYF.

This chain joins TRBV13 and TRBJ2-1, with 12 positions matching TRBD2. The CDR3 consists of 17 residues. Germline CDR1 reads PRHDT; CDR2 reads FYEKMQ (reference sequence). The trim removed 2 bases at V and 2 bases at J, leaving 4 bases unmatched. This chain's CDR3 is CASSLTRLAGAYNEQFF. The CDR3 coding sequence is TGTGCCAGCAGCTTAACCCGACTAGCGGGAGCCTACAATGAGCAGTTCTTC.

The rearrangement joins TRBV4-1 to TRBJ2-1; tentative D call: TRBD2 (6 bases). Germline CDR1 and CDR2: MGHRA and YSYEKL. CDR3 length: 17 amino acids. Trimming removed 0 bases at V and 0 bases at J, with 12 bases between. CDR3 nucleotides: TGCGCCAGCAGCCAAGATTCCGGGGGTAGCTCCTACAATGAGCAGTTCTTC. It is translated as CASSQDSGGSSYNEQFF.